These 14 T cell receptor beta chains share one sample of origin, sequenced in a study of blood T cell repertoires in COVID-19 (dated by TCRdb to 2020 to 2021). Libraries were prepared through the immunoSEQ multiplex PCR assay. TCRdb took this table from immuneACCESS and kept in-frame rearrangements with V and J called. Such tables lack part of the clones; where checked against another copy, unresolved V genes explain under half of the gap, and the rest is unexplained. Within this sample are just under 55,000 clones, with roughly nine tenths of them counted one time only. The top ten hold 3.9% of the sample. Input material: peripheral blood. Receptors originate from a man aged 50 or older with acute or convalescent COVID-19.

The V gene is TRBV5-4, the J gene TRBJ2-7; no firm D call. Germline CDR1 and CDR2: SGHNT and YYREEE (reference sequence). V gave up 0 bases and J gave up 7 bases, with 14 bases separating them. This CDR3 comprises 14 residues. The CDR3 protein is CASSLELPPKEQYF. CDR3 DNA sequence: TGTGCCAGCAGCTTGGAGTTGCCTCCTAAGGAGCAGTACTTC.

The chain couples TRBV18 to TRBJ1-1; 7 bases fit TRBD1. V was clipped by 3 bases and J by 1 base; unmatched bases: 2. Germline V gene data show CDR1 as KGHSH and CDR2 as LQKENI. The CDR3 is made up of 14 amino acids. The CDR3 nucleotides are TGTGCCAGCTCACCTCAGGGGGGGAACACTGAAGCTTTCTTT. Translating it yields CASSPQGGNTEAFF.

V usage is TRBV25-1 and J usage is TRBJ2-7; TRBD1 matches 10 bases. The CDR3 runs to 14 residues. V lost 7 bases, J lost 2 bases, and 5 bases stayed unmatched. Per the germline V gene, CDR1 is MGHDK and CDR2 is SYGVNS. The CDR3 sequence is CASNSGQGAYEQYF. The CDR3 region has the DNA TGTGCCAGCAACTCCGGACAGGGGGCCTACGAGCAGTACTTC.

The chain employs TRBV6-5 and TRBJ2-7; 8 positions agree with TRBD2. The CDR3 is 14 residues long. The V segment lost 9 bases and the J segment 4 bases; nucleotides outside the gene matches: 11. The germline gives CDR1 MNHEY, CDR2 SVGAGI. CDR3 protein: CASCTSGTKYEQYF. CDR3 bases: TGTGCCAGTTGCACTAGCGGAACTAAATACGAGCAGTACTTC.

V gene TRBV19 combines with J gene TRBJ2-7; the match to TRBD2 covers 8 bases. CDR1 is LNHDA and CDR2 is SQIVND in the germline V gene (reference sequence). V shed 9 bases and J 2 bases; nucleotides not matched to a gene: 6. This CDR3 contains 13 residues. The CDR3 region has the DNA TGTGCCAGCGGCCGTAGCGGGGCCTACGAGCAGTACTTC. Translated, it gives CASGRSGAYEQYF.

CDR3 coding DNA: TGTGCCACCAGTGATTCAGGCAGGCCCTCAGATACGCAGTATTTT. The encoded protein is CATSDSGRPSDTQYF. The genes are TRBV24-1 and TRBJ2-3, with unresolved D. V shed 2 bases and J shed 4 bases, with 12 bases lying between them. The CDR3 runs to 15 residues. Per germline, CDR1 KGHDR and CDR2 SFDVKD.

V and J are TRBV18 and TRBJ1-1; D not certain. Trimming cost V 3 bases and J 1 base, with 12 bases left between them. Germline V gene lookup returns CDR1 KGHSH and CDR2 LQKENI. The CDR3 is 15 residues long. The CDR3: CASSPEKRPNTEAFF. The DNA for the CDR3 is TGTGCCAGCTCACCCGAGAAGAGGCCGAACACTGAAGCTTTCTTT.

The V call is TRBV28, the J call TRBJ1-6; maybe TRBD1 (6 bases). Trimming took off 2 bases at V and 1 base at J, with 18 bases between the two ends. Germline CDR1 MDHEN, CDR2 SYDVKM. This CDR3 spans 19 amino acids. CDR3 DNA sequence: TGTGCCAGCAGTTTAGCCCCTAAACAGGGTGGATCCTATAATTCACCCCTCCACTTT. It is translated as CASSLAPKQGGSYNSPLHF.

The chain uses TRBV19 and TRBJ2-1, with 9 bases identical to TRBD2. Germline V gene sequence: CDR1 LNHDA, CDR2 SQIVND (reference sequence). With V trimmed by 6 bases and J by 7 bases, 4 bases remained unmatched. CDR3 size: 13 residues. DNA of the CDR3: TGTGCCAGTAGACCTAGCGGGGAAAATGAGCAGTTCTTC. Translated: CASRPSGENEQFF.

The rearrangement links TRBV10-1 to TRBJ2-2; TRBD1 matches 9 bases. With 6 bases clipped from V and 1 base from J, the junction kept 3 bases outside the gene matches. Germline-derived CDR1 and CDR2 are WNHNN and SYGVQD (reference sequence). CDR3 size: 15 residues. The CDR3 DNA is TGCGCCAGCAGCCCGGGACAGGGGAACACCGGGGAGCTGTTTTTT. It translates to CASSPGQGNTGELFF.

As for this clone: Other DNA sequences within the sample encode an identical CDR3. The gene calls are TRBV18 and TRBJ2-7, with D maybe TRBD2 (6 bases). CDR3 size: 12 residues. Trimming stripped 6 bases from V and 3 bases from J, with 9 bases between. Per germline, CDR1 KGHSH and CDR2 LQKENI. DNA of the CDR3: TGTGCCAGCTCGCGGACTAACTACGAGCAGTACTTC. Translated, it gives CASSRTNYEQYF.

This clone was seen more than once but under ten times. The rearrangement links TRBV29-1 to TRBJ2-6; D gene ambiguous. The germline V gene has CDR1 SQVTM and CDR2 ANQGSEA. This CDR3 comprises 13 residues. Trimming took 5 bases from V and 10 from J, leaving 15 bases between them. The CDR3 loop is CSVSVGASNVLTF. CDR3 sequence (DNA): TGCAGCGTTAGTGTCGGAGCAAGTAACGTCCTGACTTTC.

The rearrangement uses TRBV3-1 (or the pseudogene TRBV3-2) and TRBJ2-1; 10 bases are a match to TRBD2. J was trimmed by 7 bases and V by 1 base; bases with no gene match: 4. The CDR3 runs 15 residues. Germline V gives CDR1 LGHDT, CDR2 YNNKEL (reference sequence). This chain's CDR3 is CASSQASGSVNEQFF. The DNA for the CDR3 is TGTGCCAGCAGCCAAGCTAGCGGGAGTGTGAATGAGCAGTTCTTC.

The chain uses TRBV2 and TRBJ1-1, with D possibly being TRBD1 (6 bases). The CDR3 is made up of 15 amino acids. The V gene's germline CDR1 is SNHLY and CDR2 FYNNEI. The V end lost 6 bases, the J end lost 6 bases, and 20 bases lay between the germline ends. CDR3 sequence reads: CASSPFGGALPEAFF. Here the CDR3 DNA reads TGTGCCAGCAGCCCCTTCGGGGGGGCGCTACCTGAAGCTTTCTTT.